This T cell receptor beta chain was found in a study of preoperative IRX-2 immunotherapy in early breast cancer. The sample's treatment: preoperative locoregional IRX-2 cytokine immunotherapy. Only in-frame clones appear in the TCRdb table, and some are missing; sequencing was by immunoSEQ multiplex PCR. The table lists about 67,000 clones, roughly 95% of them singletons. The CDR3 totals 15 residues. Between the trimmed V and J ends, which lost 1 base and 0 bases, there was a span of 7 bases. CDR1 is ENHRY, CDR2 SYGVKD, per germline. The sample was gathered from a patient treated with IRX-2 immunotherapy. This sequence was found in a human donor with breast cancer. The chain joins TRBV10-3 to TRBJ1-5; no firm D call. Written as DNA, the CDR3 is TGTGCCATCAGTGAGTGGCGAAATAGCAATCAGCCCCAGCATTTT. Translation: CAISEWRNSNQPQHF.